This T cell receptor beta chain is drawn from a study of control samples from healthy donors and cancer patients. Assay used: immunoSEQ multiplex PCR; TCRdb lists only in-frame clones, some missing. The table has approximately 170,000 clones, 90% seen once. The CDR3 is 15 amino acids. V lost 4 bases to trimming and J lost 1 base; unmatched junction nucleotides: 1. From germline, CDR1 is MDHEN and CDR2 SYDVKM. The chain links TRBV28 to TRBJ1-5; 10 bases map to TRBD1. This sequence originates from a woman aged 50 to 65 in good health. Sequencing was carried out using blood. In DNA, the CDR3 is TGTGCCAGCAGTTGGACAGGGGGGAGCAATCAGCCCCAGCATTTT. It is translated as CASSWTGGSNQPQHF.